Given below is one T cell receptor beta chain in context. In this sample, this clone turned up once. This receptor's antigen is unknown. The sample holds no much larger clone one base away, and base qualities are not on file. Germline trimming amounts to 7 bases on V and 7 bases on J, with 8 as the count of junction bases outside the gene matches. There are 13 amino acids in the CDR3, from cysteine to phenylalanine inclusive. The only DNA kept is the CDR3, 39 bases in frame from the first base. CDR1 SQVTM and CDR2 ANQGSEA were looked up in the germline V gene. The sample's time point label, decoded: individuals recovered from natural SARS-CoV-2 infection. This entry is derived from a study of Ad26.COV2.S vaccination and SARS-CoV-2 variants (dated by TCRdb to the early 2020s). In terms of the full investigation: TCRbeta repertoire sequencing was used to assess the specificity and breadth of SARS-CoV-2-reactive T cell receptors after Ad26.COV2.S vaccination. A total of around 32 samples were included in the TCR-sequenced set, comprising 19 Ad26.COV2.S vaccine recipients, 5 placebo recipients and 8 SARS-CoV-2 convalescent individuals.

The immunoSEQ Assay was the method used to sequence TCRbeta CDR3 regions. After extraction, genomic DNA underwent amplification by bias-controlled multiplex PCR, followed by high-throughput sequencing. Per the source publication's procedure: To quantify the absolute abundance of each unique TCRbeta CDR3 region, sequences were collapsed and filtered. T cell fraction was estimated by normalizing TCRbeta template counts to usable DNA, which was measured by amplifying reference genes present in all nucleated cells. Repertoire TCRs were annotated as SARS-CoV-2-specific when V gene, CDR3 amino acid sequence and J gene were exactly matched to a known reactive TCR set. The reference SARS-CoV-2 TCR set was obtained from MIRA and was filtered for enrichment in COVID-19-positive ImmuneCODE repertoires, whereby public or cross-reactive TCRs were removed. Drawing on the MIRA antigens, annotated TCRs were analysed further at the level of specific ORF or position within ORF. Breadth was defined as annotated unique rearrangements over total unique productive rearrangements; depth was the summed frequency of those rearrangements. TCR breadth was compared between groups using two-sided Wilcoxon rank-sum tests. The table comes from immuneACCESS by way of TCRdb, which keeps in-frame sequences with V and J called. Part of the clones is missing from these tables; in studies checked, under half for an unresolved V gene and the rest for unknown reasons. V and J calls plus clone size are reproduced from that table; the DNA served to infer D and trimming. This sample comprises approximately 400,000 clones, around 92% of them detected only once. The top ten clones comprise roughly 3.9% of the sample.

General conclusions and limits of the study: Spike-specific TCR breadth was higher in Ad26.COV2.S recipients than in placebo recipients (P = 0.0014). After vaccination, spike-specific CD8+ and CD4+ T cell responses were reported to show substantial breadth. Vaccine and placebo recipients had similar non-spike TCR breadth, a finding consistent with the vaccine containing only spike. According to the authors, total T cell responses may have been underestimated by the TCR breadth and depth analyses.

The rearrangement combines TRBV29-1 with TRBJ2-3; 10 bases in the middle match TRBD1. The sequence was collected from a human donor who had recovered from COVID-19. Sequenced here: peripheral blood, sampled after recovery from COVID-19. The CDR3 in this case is CSGRQGAGNTQYF. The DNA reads TGCAGCGGGCGACAGGGGGCAGGAAATACGCAGTATTTT.